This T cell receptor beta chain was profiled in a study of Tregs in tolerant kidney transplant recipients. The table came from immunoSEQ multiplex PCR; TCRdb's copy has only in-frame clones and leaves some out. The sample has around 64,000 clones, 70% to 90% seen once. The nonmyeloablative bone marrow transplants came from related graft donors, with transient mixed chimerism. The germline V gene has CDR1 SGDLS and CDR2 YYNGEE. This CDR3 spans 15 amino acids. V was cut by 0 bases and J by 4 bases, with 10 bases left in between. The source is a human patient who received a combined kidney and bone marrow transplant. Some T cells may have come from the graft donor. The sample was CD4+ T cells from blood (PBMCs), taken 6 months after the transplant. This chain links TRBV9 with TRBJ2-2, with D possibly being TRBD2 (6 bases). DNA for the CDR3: TGTGCCAGCAGCGTAGCTAGCGTAGGCACCGGGGAGCTGTTTTTT. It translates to CASSVASVGTGELFF.